The rows below give T cell receptor beta chains drawn from one sample of a study of metastatic and nonmetastatic thyroid tumors. TCRdb reassembled clones from the PCR reads with MiXCR. The data contain more than 90,000 clones, 9.5% to 15% of them seen just once; the ten biggest clones take up around 11%. Sequences were obtained from blood. The receptor set was obtained from a female donor with papillary thyroid cancer or a benign thyroid nodule (not recorded which). Some clones in this sample may be carry-over from other donors' samples. CDR3s include the opening cysteine and the closing phenylalanine or tryptophan. The order of the fields is V gene, clone size, J gene, CDR3 length, D gene, CDR3 DNA, CDR3 protein. D genes are given only for firm matches. Clone size is not always given. Where it is, it says once, few, many or a class for expanded clones.

TRBV12-5,once,TRBJ2-3,17,TRBD2,TGTGCGAGCATCGTAGGCCCAGGCGGGAGTAGCACAGATACGCAGTATTTT,CASIVGPGGSSTDTQYF
TRBV4-1,many,TRBJ2-1,14,TRBD2,TGCGCCAGCAGCAGGACTAGCGGGGACAATGAGCAGTTCTTC,CASSRTSGDNEQFF
TRBV12-3/TRBV12-4,NA,TRBJ1-5,17,NA,TGTGCCAGCAGTTTCGATGTAAGGCAGGGTGGAAATCAGCCCCAGCATTTT,CASSFDVRQGGNQPQHF
TRBV12-3/TRBV12-4,many,TRBJ2-5,14,TRBD1,TGTGCCAGCAGCTACACAGGGGGCATAGAGACCCAGTACTTC,CASSYTGGIETQYF
TRBV2,many,TRBJ1-4,15,TRBD1,TGTGCCAGCATAACGGACAGGTCGGCTAATGAAAAACTGTTTTTT,CASITDRSANEKLFF
TRBV11-2,NA,TRBJ2-1,15,NA,TGTGCCAGCAGCCCCAAGGCCAGCTCCTACAATGAGCAGTTCTTC,CASSPKASSYNEQFF
TRBV11-2,many,TRBJ2-5,12,TRBD1,TGTGCCAGCAGCTCGGGACAGGGCACCCAGTACTTC,CASSSGQGTQYF
TRBV30,many,TRBJ2-2,14,NA,TGTGCCTGGAGTACAGGGTTTAACACCGGGGAGCTGTTTTTT,CAWSTGFNTGELFF
TRBV6-6,many,TRBJ2-3,15,NA,TGTGCCAGCAGTTACGGGTCTAGTACCACAGATACGCAGTATTTT,CASSYGSSTTDTQYF
TRBV19,many,TRBJ1-1,14,NA,TGTGCCAGTAGTATACCCGGGACCGCCACGTGGGCTTTCTTT,CASSIPGTATWAFF
TRBV24-1,many,TRBJ2-7,16,NA,TGTGCCACCAGTGATCGGGTACCGGCTACAACCTACGAGCAGTACTTC,CATSDRVPATTYEQYF
TRBV28,NA,TRBJ2-7,12,NA,TGTGCCAGCAGTTTCAGTTTCCGCGAGCAGTACTTC,CASSFSFREQYF
TRBV10-3,many,TRBJ2-3,15,NA,TGTGCCATCAGTGAGTCGCAGGGCCAGACAGATACGCAGTATTTT,CAISESQGQTDTQYF
TRBV6-1,many,TRBJ2-7,16,TRBD1,TGTGCCAGCAGTCCCCTCGGACAGGGGGCGGCCTACGAGCAGTACTTC,CASSPLGQGAAYEQYF
TRBV20-1,NA,TRBJ1-1,12,NA,TGCAGTGGTCTCAGGGCGTACACTGAAGCTTTCTTT,CSGLRAYTEAFF
TRBV4-3,many,TRBJ1-2,13,NA,TGCGCCAGCAGCCAAGATACCAACTATGGCTACACCTTC,CASSQDTNYGYTF
TRBV20-1,many,TRBJ1-5,12,NA,TGCAGTGCTAGAGAAGACAATCAGCCCCAGCATTTT,CSAREDNQPQHF
TRBV11-3,many,TRBJ2-1,15,NA,TGTGCCAGCAGCTTAGGACTGTTCTCCTACAATGAGCAGTTCTTC,CASSLGLFSYNEQFF
TRBV20-1,many,TRBJ1-2,13,NA,TGCAGTGCTAGACCCGGGGCCTTCTATGGCTACACCTTC,CSARPGAFYGYTF
TRBV7-8,NA,TRBJ2-7,18,TRBD2,TGTGCCAGCAGCTTTGAGTTAGCGGGGGTGCTACTCAGGGACGAGCAGTACTTC,CASSFELAGVLLRDEQYF
TRBV6-2/TRBV6-3,NA,TRBJ2-7,16,TRBD2,TGTGCCAGCAGTTACTTAAGACTAGCGGGAGACTACGAGCAGTACTTC,CASSYLRLAGDYEQYF
TRBV24-1,many,TRBJ2-1,16,TRBD2,TGTGCCACCAGTGATCCCGATGGCGGGAGTCGGAATGAGCAGTTCTTC,CATSDPDGGSRNEQFF
TRBV10-3,many,TRBJ2-7,14,NA,TGTGCCATCAGTGAGTCAGGCAGTCACTACGAGCAGTACTTC,CAISESGSHYEQYF
TRBV2,many,TRBJ1-2,13,NA,TGTGCCAGCAGTGATTTAGGGCTTAATGGCTACACCTTC,CASSDLGLNGYTF
TRBV20-1,many,TRBJ2-5,13,NA,TGCAGTGCTAGAAACAGGTTTCAAGAGACCCAGTACTTC,CSARNRFQETQYF
TRBV12-3/TRBV12-4,many,TRBJ2-2,16,TRBD1,TGTGCCAGCAGTCGACCTGGACAGGGGGGGGCCGGGGAGCTGTTTTTT,CASSRPGQGGAGELFF
TRBV5-1,few,TRBJ2-2,19,NA,TGCGCCAGCAGCTTGCTGGCCTCAGGGCTACGAAAGGACACCGGGGAGCTGTTTTTT,CASSLLASGLRKDTGELFF
TRBV6-2/TRBV6-3,many,TRBJ2-2,14,NA,TGTGCCAGCAGCCCCTGGATGGACAGCGGGGAGCTGTTTTTT,CASSPWMDSGELFF
TRBV27,NA,TRBJ2-7,10,NA,TGTGCCGCATGGGTCTACGAGCAGTACTTC,CAAWVYEQYF
TRBV9,many,TRBJ2-2,17,NA,TGTGCCAGCAGCGTAGCTAGAGGAGGTCGCGGGGCCGGGGAGCTGTTTTTT,CASSVARGGRGAGELFF
TRBV6-1,many,TRBJ2-5,15,TRBD1,TGTGCCAGCAGATTTGTGGACAGGGCGGGCGAGACCCAGTACTTC,CASRFVDRAGETQYF
TRBV28,many,TRBJ1-4,14,TRBD1,TGTGCCAGTACACCACAGGGGGCTACTGAAAAACTGTTTTTT,CASTPQGATEKLFF
TRBV3-1,many,TRBJ2-7,15,NA,TGTGCCAGCAGCCAAGGTGGGAGCCCCTTCCTGGAGCAGTACTTC,CASSQGGSPFLEQYF
TRBV5-6,many,TRBJ2-3,15,TRBD2,TGTGCCAGCAGCTTTCAGCTAGCGGGAGCAGATACGCAGTATTTT,CASSFQLAGADTQYF
TRBV7-8,many,TRBJ2-1,13,NA,TGTGCCAGCAGCTTAGTCGGTGGGAGCGGGCCGTTCTTC,CASSLVGGSGPFF
TRBV15,many,TRBJ1-3,15,NA,TGTGCCACCAGCAGAGCTACAGGGCCAGGAAACACCATATATTTT,CATSRATGPGNTIYF
TRBV12-3/TRBV12-4,few,TRBJ1-1,14,NA,TGTGCCAGCAGTTTCGGAGTCACGAACACTGAAGCTTTCTTT,CASSFGVTNTEAFF
TRBV7-2,NA,TRBJ2-7,13,NA,TGTGCCAGCGTCTTAGTATTGGGGGACGAGCAGTACTTC,CASVLVLGDEQYF
TRBV6-1,few,TRBJ1-1,15,NA,TGTGCCAGCAGTGAATACGGACTTTGGAACACTGAAGCTTTCTTT,CASSEYGLWNTEAFF
TRBV28,few,TRBJ2-1,16,TRBD2,TGTGCCAGCAGCTTCCAAGGACTAGCGGGAGTGAAAGAGCAGTTCTTC,CASSFQGLAGVKEQFF
TRBV25-1,few,TRBJ2-5,16,TRBD2,TGTGCCAGCAGTGAATATAGCGGGAGGCAACAAGAGACCCAGTGCTTC,CASSEYSGRQQETQCF
TRBV30,NA,TRBJ1-5,17,TRBD1,TGTGCCTGGGCCGGGACAGGGGCCGCTTATAGCAATCAGCCCCAGCATTTT,CAWAGTGAAYSNQPQHF
TRBV19,many,TRBJ2-2,15,TRBD1,TGTGCCAGTACCCGGACAGGGGGCGCCCCCGGGGAGCTGTTTTTT,CASTRTGGAPGELFF
TRBV5-1,many,TRBJ1-4,13,NA,TGCGCCAGCAGGAAGGCGGCTAATGAAAAACTGTTTTTT,CASRKAANEKLFF
TRBV12-3/TRBV12-4,many,TRBJ1-2,15,NA,TGTGCCAGCAGTTGGGCAGGGGCGGAAATCTATGGCTACACCTTC,CASSWAGAEIYGYTF
TRBV19,NA,TRBJ2-7,14,TRBD2,TGTGCCAGTAGGCCTAGCGCGGGAGCTGACGAGCAGTACTTC,CASRPSAGADEQYF
TRBV6-1,few,TRBJ2-2,15,NA,TGTGCCAGCAGGCTCCGGAACCAAGGTACCGGGGAGCTGTTTTTT,CASRLRNQGTGELFF
TRBV18,many,TRBJ2-5,13,NA,TGTGCCAGCTCACCGCTGGGGCAAGAGACCCAGTACTTC,CASSPLGQETQYF
TRBV6-6,NA,TRBJ1-2,17,TRBD1,TGTGCCAGCAGTTACTCTGGGACAGGGCGGTTTCGAGATGGCTACACCTTC,CASSYSGTGRFRDGYTF
TRBV2,many,TRBJ2-7,13,TRBD1,TGTGCCAGCACCCAACAGGGGGCGCTGAGGCCGTACTTC,CASTQQGALRPYF
TRBV27,many,TRBJ2-1,15,TRBD2,TGTGCCAGCAGCCTGAAGCGGGGCTCCTACAATGAGCAGTTCTTC,CASSLKRGSYNEQFF
TRBV6-9,many,TRBJ1-5,14,NA,TGTGCCAGCAGTTCCGGGGAGGGCAATCAGCCCCAGCATTTT,CASSSGEGNQPQHF
TRBV14,many,TRBJ1-1,15,NA,TGTGCCAGCAGCCAGACCCAGGGAGGATACACTGAAGCTTTCTTT,CASSQTQGGYTEAFF
TRBV5-6,many,TRBJ2-7,16,TRBD2,TGTGCCAGCAGCTCCGGGACTAGCGGGAACCCCTACGAGCAGTACTTC,CASSSGTSGNPYEQYF
TRBV4-3,many,TRBJ2-7,13,NA,TGCGCCAGCAGCCAAGATGAGGGCACCAAGCAGTACTTC,CASSQDEGTKQYF
TRBV19,once,TRBJ2-5,16,TRBD1,TGTGCCAGTAGTACCCAGGACAGGGGGCTTGTAGAGACCCAGTACTTC,CASSTQDRGLVETQYF
TRBV7-9,many,TRBJ1-1,12,TRBD1,TGTGCCAGCAGTACCTGGACAGGTGAAGCTTTCTTT,CASSTWTGEAFF
TRBV30,NA,TRBJ2-7,15,NA,TGTGCCTGGAGTGTAGCGGGACAGGTCCTCTACGAGCAGTACTTC,CAWSVAGQVLYEQYF
TRBV20-1,many,TRBJ2-7,15,TRBD1,TGCAGTGCTAGAGAATCGGGACAGGGGACCTACGAGCAGTACTTC,CSARESGQGTYEQYF